Shown below are 18 T cell receptor beta chains from a single sample sequenced in a study of cytomegalovirus exposure and HLA in healthy donors. The primer mix had 60 Vbeta and 13 Jbeta primers. Sequencing used immunoSEQ multiplex PCR; TCRdb keeps in-frame clones, though not all of them. The table includes some 130,000 clones, 75% to 90% detected once. Sequencing input: PBMCs. Receptor source: a middle-aged man in good health and CMV-seronegative.

The J gene is TRBJ2-1, the V gene TRBV5-1; TRBD2 is a possible D gene (5 bases). With 4 bases removed from V and 9 bases from J, the gap between germline ends came to 17 bases. This CDR3 has 14 amino acids. Germline loops: CDR1 SGHRS, CDR2 YFSETQ. In DNA form, the CDR3 reads TGCGCCAGCAGCATGATGGGGAGCGGCAGTGAGCAGTTCTTC. It yields the protein CASSMMGSGSEQFF.

About this clone itself: An end of the junction does not agree with germline; a read error may underlie this. The chain couples TRBV5-4 to TRBJ2-7; 9 positions match TRBD1. The CDR3 has 12 amino acids. The germline V gene has CDR1 SGHNT and CDR2 YYREEE (reference sequence). The CDR3: CASSSDGQGLNF. The CDR3 region has the DNA TGTGCCAGCAGCTCGGATGGACAGGGGCTAAACTTC.

This clone was seen only once. The gene calls are TRBV30 and TRBJ1-1; 7 bases align to TRBD1. In germline, CDR1 is GTSNPN, CDR2 SVGIG (reference sequence). This CDR3 region has 13 residues. The trim removed 5 bases at V and 4 bases at J, leaving 7 bases unmatched. The CDR3 loop reads CAWAVGTATEAFF. The DNA of the CDR3 is TGTGCCTGGGCCGTCGGGACAGCCACTGAAGCTTTCTTT.

V is TRBV23-1 and J is TRBJ2-5; TRBD1 agrees at 7 bases. TRBV23-1 belongs to the ORF category, with a function that is uncertain. This CDR3 is built from 17 residues. With 7 bases clipped from V and 1 base from J, the junction kept 15 bases outside the gene matches. The CDR3 sequence is CASICMTGQQTQETQYF. The CDR3, as DNA: TGCGCCAGCATTTGTATGACGGGACAGCAGACCCAAGAGACCCAGTACTTC.

With respect to this clone: Within the sample, other DNA sequences also encode this same CDR3. J is TRBJ2-1 and V is TRBV7-2; D gene ambiguous. In germline, CDR1 is SGHTA, CDR2 FQGNSA. The CDR3 is 13 residues long. V was shortened by 4 bases and J by 0 bases, with 4 bases between the two germline ends. As DNA, the CDR3 is TGTGCCAGCAGCTCGAGCTCCTACAATGAGCAGTTCTTC. It encodes CASSSSSYNEQFF.

V is TRBV7-9 and J is TRBJ2-3; tentatively, D is TRBD2 (6 bases). Germline V gene data show CDR1 as SEHNR and CDR2 as FQNEAQ (reference sequence). The CDR3 contains 16 residues. The V end lost 5 bases, the J end lost 3 bases, and 18 bases lay between the germline ends. CDR3 amino acids: CASSPLRRERTDTQYF. The CDR3 coding sequence is TGTGCCAGCAGCCCCCTTAGGAGGGAGAGAACAGATACGCAGTATTTT.

The chain uses TRBV2 and TRBJ2-1, with a weak D call TRBD2 (5 bases). This CDR3 region has 12 residues. The V gene lost 4 bases and the J gene lost 7 bases, with 8 bases spanning the gap. The germline gives CDR1 SNHLY, CDR2 FYNNEI. In nucleotides, the CDR3 is TGTGCCAGCAGTGTACTAGTGAATGAGCAGTTCTTC. Amino acids: CASSVLVNEQFF.

The chain is built from TRBV6-4 and TRBJ1-5; unclear D gene. The CDR3 has 13 residues. V was shortened by 4 bases and J by 4 bases, with 8 bases between the two germline ends. Germline-derived CDR1 and CDR2 are MRHNA and SNTAGT. CDR3 DNA sequence: TGTGCCAGCAGTGCCGGAGGGAATCAGCCCCAGCATTTT. It yields the protein CASSAGGNQPQHF.

The genes are TRBV28 and TRBJ2-7, with no clear D. CDR1 is MDHEN and CDR2 is SYDVKM in the germline V gene. Between the trimmed V and J ends, which lost 1 base and 3 bases, there was a span of 4 bases. This CDR3 spans 12 amino acids. CDR3: CASSLFRYEQYF. Written as DNA, the CDR3 is TGTGCCAGCAGTTTATTTCGCTACGAGCAGTACTTC.

The chain employs TRBV7-8 and TRBJ2-2, with 7 bases that match TRBD1. Germline CDR1 and CDR2: SGHVS and FQNEAQ. This CDR3 is built from 14 residues. V gave up 5 bases and J gave up 9 bases; unmatched junction bases: 9. The CDR3 region has the DNA TGTGCCAGCAGCCCTAGGGGGACAGACCGGGAGCTGTTTTTT. Translation gives CASSPRGTDRELFF.

The CDR3 region is CASSLVWTGGMGPQHF. The CDR3 nucleotides are TGTGCCAGCAGTTTAGTATGGACAGGGGGAATGGGGCCCCAGCATTTT. V is TRBV28 and J is TRBJ1-5, with TRBD1 matching 10 bases. The length of the CDR3 is 16 residues. Trimming cost V 2 bases and J 9 bases; bases outside gene matches: 10. CDR1 and CDR2 (germline): MDHEN, SYDVKM.

The chain links TRBV11-3 to TRBJ2-7; the D gene is possibly TRBD2 (6 bases). The CDR3 consists of 13 residues. CDR1 is SGHNT, CDR2 YENEEA, per germline. Trimming removed 1 base from V and 3 bases from J, with 7 bases in between. CDR3 amino acids: CASSLGEDYEQYF. CDR3 coding DNA: TGTGCCAGCAGCTTAGGGGAGGACTACGAGCAGTACTTC.

This clone was picked up a small number of times. This chain connects TRBV2 to TRBJ1-5, with a possible D match to TRBD1 (6 bases). Germline assignment: CDR1 SNHLY and CDR2 FYNNEI. The CDR3 length is 14 residues. V was clipped by 6 bases and J by 3 bases, with 12 bases between them. CDR3 in DNA: TGTGCCAGCAGACCCGACAGGACCAATCAGCCCCAGCATTTT. Its protein product is CASRPDRTNQPQHF. The variable domain in full, with the rest retrieved from reference TRBV2 and TRBJ1-5, is EPEVTQTPSHQVTQMGQEVILRCVPISNHLYFYWYRQILGQKVEFLVSFYNNEISEKSEIFDDQFSVERPDGSNFTLKIRSTKLEDSAMYFCASRPDRTNQPQHFGDGTRLSIL.

The chain couples TRBV19 to TRBJ2-1; 7 positions agree with TRBD2. V shed 1 base, J shed 7 bases, and the junction held 4 bases outside the gene matches. CDR1 is LNHDA and CDR2 is SQIVND in the germline V gene (reference sequence). CDR3 length: 14 residues. CDR3 nucleotides: TGTGCCAGTAGTATAGCGGGAGGATTAAATGAGCAGTTCTTC. It is translated as CASSIAGGLNEQFF. Based on the CDR3 plus reference TRBV19 and TRBJ2-1, the full variable domain is DGGITQSPKYLFRKEGQNVTLSCEQNLNHDAMYWYRQDPGQGLRLIYYSQIVNDFQKGDIAEGYSVSREKKESFPLTVTSAQKNPTAFYLCASSIAGGLNEQFFGPGTRLTVL.

This clone turned up a few times. This chain connects TRBV7-2 to TRBJ2-7, with a tentative D call TRBD2 (6 bases). The CDR3 is 14 residues long. Germline CDR1 SGHTA, CDR2 FQGNSA. Trimming cost V 5 bases and J 7 bases, with 18 bases left between them. DNA of the CDR3: TGTGCCAGCAGCAAATCCGGGACGGCGGGGGAGCAGTACTTC. This sequence encodes CASSKSGTAGEQYF.

This rearrangement joins TRBV30 to TRBJ1-3; unclear D gene. The CDR3 covers 12 residues. Germline CDR1 is GTSNPN and CDR2 is SVGIG (reference sequence). With 3 bases removed from V and 3 bases from J, the gap between germline ends came to 6 bases. CDR3 in DNA: TGTGCCTGGAGCGGGGTTGGAAACACCATATATTTT. This sequence encodes CAWSGVGNTIYF.

This chain uses TRBV19 with TRBJ2-1; 10 positions agree with TRBD2. The V and J ends lost 4 bases and 1 base, in that order; junction bases with no gene match: 7. Germline lookup yields CDR1 LNHDA and CDR2 SQIVND (reference sequence). The CDR3 is 17 residues long. The CDR3 protein is CASSKSSGRGSYNEQFF. The CDR3 coding sequence is TGTGCCAGTAGTAAGTCTAGCGGGAGAGGGTCCTACAATGAGCAGTTCTTC.

The gene calls are TRBV5-5 and TRBJ2-6; TRBD2 matches at 7 bases. Germline V gives CDR1 SGHKS, CDR2 YYEKEE (reference sequence). V shed 1 base, J shed 3 bases, and the junction held 7 bases outside the gene matches. The CDR3 is 17 residues long. This CDR3 is CASSLHGGRGGANVLTF. The CDR3 DNA reads TGTGCCAGCAGCTTGCATGGAGGGAGGGGTGGGGCCAACGTCCTGACTTTC. Filled out from reference TRBV5-5 and TRBJ2-6, the complete variable domain reads DAGVTQSPTHLIKTRGQQVTLRCSPISGHKSVSWYQQVLGQGPQFIFQYYEKEERGRGNFPDRFSARQFPNYSSELNVNALLLGDSALYLCASSLHGGRGGANVLTFGAGSRLTVL.